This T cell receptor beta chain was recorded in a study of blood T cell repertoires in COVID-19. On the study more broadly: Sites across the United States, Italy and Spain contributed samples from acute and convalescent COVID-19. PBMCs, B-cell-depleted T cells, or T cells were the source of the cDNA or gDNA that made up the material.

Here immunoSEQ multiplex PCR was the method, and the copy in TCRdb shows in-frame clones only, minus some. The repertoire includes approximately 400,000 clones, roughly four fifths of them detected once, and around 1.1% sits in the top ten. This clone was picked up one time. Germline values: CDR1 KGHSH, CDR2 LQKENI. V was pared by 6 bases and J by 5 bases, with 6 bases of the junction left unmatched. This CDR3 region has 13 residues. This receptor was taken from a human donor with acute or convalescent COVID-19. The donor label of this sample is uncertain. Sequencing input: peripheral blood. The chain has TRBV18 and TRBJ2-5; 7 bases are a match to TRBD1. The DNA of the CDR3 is TGTGCCAGCTCCCTGACAGGGACCGAGACCCAGTACTTC. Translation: CASSLTGTETQYF.